This entry features one TCR beta chain sequence. Original analysis: Amplifying reference gene primers gave estimates of nucleated cell counts. The assay was immunoSEQ multiplex PCR, and TCRdb's table has in-frame clones only and misses some. The DNA was the basis for D and trimming; V, J and clone size are from that table. The sample shows a few hundred thousand clones, 80% to 90% of them seen only once. CDR3 length: 16 amino acids. With 3 bases removed from V and 4 bases from J, the gap between germline ends came to 19 bases. Germline CDR1 is KGHSH and CDR2 is LQKENI. This record comes from a study of blood T cell repertoires in COVID-19.

Sequencing used PBMCs or T cells enriched from blood (not recorded which). The chain combines TRBV18 with TRBJ2-7; tentatively, D is TRBD2 (6 bases). The receptor was isolated from a man between 18 and 35 years old with acute COVID-19. CDR3 sequence (DNA): TGTGCCAGCTCACCTCCCAGCCGGGAGAAAAGGTACGAGCAGTACTTC. Amino acid sequence: CASSPPSREKRYEQYF.